The clone carrying this T cell receptor beta chain has only a few counts. Its antigen is unknown. TCRdb's copy holds only in-frame clones and misses some; the assay was immunoSEQ multiplex PCR. The sample records tens of thousands of clones, approximately 73% being singletons. This entry comes from a study of vaccination effects on CD4 cells after COVID-19. As for the study in general: All participants had two doses of either the BNT162b2 or mRNA-1273 vaccine.

Germline lookup yields CDR1 MNHNY and CDR2 SVGAGI (reference sequence). Germline trimming cut 5 bases from V and 6 bases from J; bases unmatched to any gene: 12. The length of the CDR3 is 17 residues. Expansion of antigen-specific CD4+ T cells with viral peptide pools was carried out by the ViraFEST assay before sequencing. After less than twelve days in culture, the CD4+ T cells were isolated. Their SARS-CoV-2 infection, verified by PCR, occurred between March and December 2020. Wells each received two million PBMC, cultured with around 9.3 IU/ml IL-2 and roughly 9.4 ug/ml peptides. A pool of HIV-1 Nef peptides served as the condition for the negative control culture. Replacing half the medium with IL-2 medium was done on days 3 and 7.

This chain joins TRBV6-6 and TRBJ2-1; TRBD2 matches at 11 bases. Sequenced material: CD4+ T cells from PBMCs cultured with HIV peptides, taken before COVID-19 vaccination. The subset is: HIV-1 Nef peptide pool negative control/reference culture. The receptor was isolated from a human donor who had a prior SARS-CoV-2 infection. CDR3 coding DNA: TGTGCCAGCAGTCGACAGTCTAGCGGGAGGCCATTCAATGAGCAGTTCTTC. Translating gives CASSRQSSGRPFNEQFF.